The sequence of this T cell receptor (beta chain) was determined in a study of T cells after posttransplantation cyclophosphamide. This clone was counted many times. Its antigen is currently unknown. Libraries were prepared by immunoSEQ multiplex PCR; TCRdb keeps only in-frame clonotypes and omits some of them. This repertoire lists fewer than 13,000 clones without singletons; approximately 14% sits in the top ten. A marrow graft followed busulfan-fludarabine conditioning, with cyclophosphamide on days +3 and +4. Study-wide results and limits: Later post-transplant blood repertoires were often dominated by donor CD8+ memory clones.

This specimen was PBMCs, taken after allogeneic stem cell transplant with posttransplant cyclophosphamide. This sequence was found in a female patient between 40 and 50 years old who received an allogeneic stem cell transplant from a related donor, was CMV-positive, and had no GVHD. T cells may partly derive from the graft donor.

The CDR3 region is CASSAASGGADTQYF. As DNA, the CDR3 is TGCGCCAGCAGCGCCGCTTCAGGGGGCGCAGATACGCAGTATTTT. V is TRBV5-1 and J is TRBJ2-3, with TRBD1 identical over 8 bases. This CDR3 has 15 residues. Germline V gene sequence: CDR1 SGHRS, CDR2 YFSETQ. V trimming: 4 bases; J trimming: 4 bases; junction bases outside the gene matches: 8.